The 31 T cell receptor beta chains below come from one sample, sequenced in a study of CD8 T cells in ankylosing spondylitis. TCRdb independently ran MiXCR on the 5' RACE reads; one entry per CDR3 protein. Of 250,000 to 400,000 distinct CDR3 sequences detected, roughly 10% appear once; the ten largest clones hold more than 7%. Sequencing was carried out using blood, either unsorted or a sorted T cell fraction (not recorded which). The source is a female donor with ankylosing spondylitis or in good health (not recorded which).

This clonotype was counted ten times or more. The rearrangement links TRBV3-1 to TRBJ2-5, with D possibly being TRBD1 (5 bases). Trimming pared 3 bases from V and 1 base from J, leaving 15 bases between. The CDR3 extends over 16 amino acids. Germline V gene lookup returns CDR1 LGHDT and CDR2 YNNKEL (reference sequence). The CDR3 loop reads CASSHPWGTTQETQYF. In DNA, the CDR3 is TGTGCCAGCAGCCACCCCTGGGGCACAACCCAAGAGACCCAGTACTTC.

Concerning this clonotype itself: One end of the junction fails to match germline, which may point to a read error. CDR3: CCARFSRPSTGTGELFF. The CDR3 bases are TGCTGTGCTAGATTTAGCCGACCTTCAACAGGGACCGGGGAGCTGTTTTTT. The chain combines TRBV20-1 with TRBJ2-2, with D tentatively TRBD1 (6 bases). The CDR3 sequence is 17 residues long. CDR1 is DFQATT and CDR2 is SNEGSKA in the germline V gene (reference sequence).

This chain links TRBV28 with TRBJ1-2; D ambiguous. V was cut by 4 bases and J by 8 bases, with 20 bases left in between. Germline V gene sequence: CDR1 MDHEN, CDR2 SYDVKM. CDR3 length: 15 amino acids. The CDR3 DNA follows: TGTGCCAGCAGTTCATCCGCCGGTGGGGTGGACGGCTACACCTTC. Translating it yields CASSSSAGGVDGYTF.

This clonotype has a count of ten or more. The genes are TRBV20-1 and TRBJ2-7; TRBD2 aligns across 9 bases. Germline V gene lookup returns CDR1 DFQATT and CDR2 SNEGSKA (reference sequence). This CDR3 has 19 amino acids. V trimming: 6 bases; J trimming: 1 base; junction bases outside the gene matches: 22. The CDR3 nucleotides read TGCAGTGCGACGTCCCAAGAAAGCGGGAGGCTGGGCATTTCCTACGAGCAGTACTTC. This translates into CSATSQESGRLGISYEQYF.

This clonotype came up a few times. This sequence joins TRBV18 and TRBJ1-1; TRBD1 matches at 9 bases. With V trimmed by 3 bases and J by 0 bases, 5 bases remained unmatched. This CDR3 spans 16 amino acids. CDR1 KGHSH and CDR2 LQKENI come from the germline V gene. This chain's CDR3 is CASSPGQGGLNTEAFF. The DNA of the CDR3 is TGTGCCAGCTCACCGGGACAGGGAGGTTTGAACACTGAAGCTTTCTTT. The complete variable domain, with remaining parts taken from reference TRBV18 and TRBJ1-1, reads NAGVMQNPRHLVRRRGQEARLRCSPMKGHSHVYWYRQLPEEGLKFMVYLQKENIIDESGMPKERFSAEFPKEGPSILRIQQVVRGDSAAYFCASSPGQGGLNTEAFFGQGTRLTVV.

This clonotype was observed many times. As DNA, the CDR3 is TGCAGTGCTAGAGATCGAAGACTAGCAGGCACAGATACGCAGTATTTT. Protein: CSARDRRLAGTDTQYF. V is TRBV20-1 and J is TRBJ2-3; 7 bases map to TRBD2. V shed 0 bases and J 1 base; nucleotides not matched to a gene: 7. CDR1 and CDR2 (germline): DFQATT, SNEGSKA (reference sequence). The CDR3 is 16 amino acids.

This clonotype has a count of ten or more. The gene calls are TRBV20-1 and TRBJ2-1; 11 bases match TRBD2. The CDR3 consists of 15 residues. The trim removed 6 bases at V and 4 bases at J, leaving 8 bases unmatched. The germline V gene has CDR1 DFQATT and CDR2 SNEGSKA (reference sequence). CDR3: CSALTGTSGYNEQFF. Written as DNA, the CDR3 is TGCAGTGCACTGACCGGGACTAGCGGTTACAATGAGCAGTTCTTC.

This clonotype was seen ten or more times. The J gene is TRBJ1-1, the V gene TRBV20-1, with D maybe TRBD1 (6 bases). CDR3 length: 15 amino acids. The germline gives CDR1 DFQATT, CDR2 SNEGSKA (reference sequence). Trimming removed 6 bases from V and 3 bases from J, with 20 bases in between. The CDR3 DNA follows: TGCAGTGCGCGGAGAAGAGGGGGGTTGGACACTGAAGCTTTCTTT. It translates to CSARRRGGLDTEAFF.

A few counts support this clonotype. The CDR3 DNA sequence: TGTGCCAGCAGCGTGATGGAAGCAAACACTGAAGCTTTCTTT. Protein: CASSVMEANTEAFF. This sequence joins TRBV9 and TRBJ1-1; D unresolved. There are 14 residues in the CDR3. Looked up from germline, CDR1 is SGDLS and CDR2 is YYNGEE. Trimming shortened V by 2 bases and J by 2 bases, and 10 bases separated the two germline ends.

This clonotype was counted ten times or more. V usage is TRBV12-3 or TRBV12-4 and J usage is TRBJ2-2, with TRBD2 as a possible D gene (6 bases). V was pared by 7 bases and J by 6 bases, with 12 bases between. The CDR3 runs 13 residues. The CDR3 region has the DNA TGTGCCAGCACTTCGTGGAGGGCCGGGGAGCTGTTTTTT. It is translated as CASTSWRAGELFF.

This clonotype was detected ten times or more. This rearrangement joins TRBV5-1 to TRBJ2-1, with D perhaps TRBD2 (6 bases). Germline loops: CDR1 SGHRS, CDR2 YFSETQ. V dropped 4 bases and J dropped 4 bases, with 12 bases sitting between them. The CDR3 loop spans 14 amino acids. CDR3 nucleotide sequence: TGCGCCAGCAGCCGGGAGCAGATTTACAATGAGCAGTTCTTC. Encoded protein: CASSREQIYNEQFF.

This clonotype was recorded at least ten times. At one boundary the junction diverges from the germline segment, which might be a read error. The DNA of the CDR3 is TGCAGTGCTAGGCAGGGGGACAGGGAGAACTTC. Protein: CSARQGDRENF. This chain links TRBV20-1 with TRBJ2-7; 9 bases map to TRBD1. CDR1 is DFQATT and CDR2 is SNEGSKA in the germline V gene (reference sequence). The CDR3 consists of 11 residues.

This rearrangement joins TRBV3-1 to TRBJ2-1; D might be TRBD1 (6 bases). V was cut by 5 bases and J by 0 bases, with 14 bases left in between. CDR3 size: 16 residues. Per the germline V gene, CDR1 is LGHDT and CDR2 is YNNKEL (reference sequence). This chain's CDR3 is CASSATGQSSYNEQFF. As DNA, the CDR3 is TGTGCCAGCAGCGCAACCGGACAGAGCTCCTACAATGAGCAGTTCTTC.

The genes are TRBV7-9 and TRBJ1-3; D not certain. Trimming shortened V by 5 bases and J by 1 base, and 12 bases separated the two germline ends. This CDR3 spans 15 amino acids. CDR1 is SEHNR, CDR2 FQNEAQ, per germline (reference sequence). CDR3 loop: CASSPLGGSGNTIYF. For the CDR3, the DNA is TGTGCCAGCAGCCCGCTGGGAGGGTCTGGAAACACCATATATTTT.

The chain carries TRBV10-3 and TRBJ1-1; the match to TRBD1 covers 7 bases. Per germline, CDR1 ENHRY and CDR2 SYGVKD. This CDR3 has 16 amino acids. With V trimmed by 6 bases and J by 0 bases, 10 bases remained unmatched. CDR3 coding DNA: TGTGCCATCAGAGGTTCGCAGGGGGGGTTGAACACTGAAGCTTTCTTT. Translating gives CAIRGSQGGLNTEAFF.

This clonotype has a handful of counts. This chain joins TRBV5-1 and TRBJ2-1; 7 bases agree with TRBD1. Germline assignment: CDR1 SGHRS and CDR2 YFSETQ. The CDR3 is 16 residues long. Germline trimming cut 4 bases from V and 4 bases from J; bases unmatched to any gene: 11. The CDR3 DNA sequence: TGCGCCAGCAGCACGTCCGGGACAGCTAATTACAATGAGCAGTTCTTC. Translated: CASSTSGTANYNEQFF.

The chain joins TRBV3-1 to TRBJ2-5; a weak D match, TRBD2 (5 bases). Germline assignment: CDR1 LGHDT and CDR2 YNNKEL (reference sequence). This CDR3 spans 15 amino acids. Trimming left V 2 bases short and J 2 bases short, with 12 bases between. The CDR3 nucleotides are TGTGCCAGCAGCCAAAACCCAATAGCGCAAGAGACCCAGTACTTC. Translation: CASSQNPIAQETQYF.

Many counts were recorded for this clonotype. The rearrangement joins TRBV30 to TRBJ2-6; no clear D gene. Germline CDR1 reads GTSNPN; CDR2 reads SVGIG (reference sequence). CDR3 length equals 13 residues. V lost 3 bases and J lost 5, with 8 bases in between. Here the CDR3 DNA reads TGTGCCTGGAGGTCCTATCGGGCCAACGTCCTGACTTTC. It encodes CAWRSYRANVLTF.

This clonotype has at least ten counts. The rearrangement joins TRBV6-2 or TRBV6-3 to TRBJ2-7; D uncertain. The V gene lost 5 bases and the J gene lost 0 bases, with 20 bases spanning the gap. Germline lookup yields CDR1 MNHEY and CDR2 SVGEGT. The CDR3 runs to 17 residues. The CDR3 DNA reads TGTGCCAGCAGTACACCAAACCCTACGGTTAGCTCCTACGAGCAGTACTTC. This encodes CASSTPNPTVSSYEQYF.

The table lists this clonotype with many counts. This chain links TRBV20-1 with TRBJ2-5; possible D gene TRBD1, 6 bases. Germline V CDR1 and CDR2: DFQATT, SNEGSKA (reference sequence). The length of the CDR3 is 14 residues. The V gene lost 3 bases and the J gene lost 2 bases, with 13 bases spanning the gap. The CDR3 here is CSASPGHKQETQYF. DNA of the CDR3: TGCAGTGCTAGTCCGGGACACAAACAAGAGACCCAGTACTTC.

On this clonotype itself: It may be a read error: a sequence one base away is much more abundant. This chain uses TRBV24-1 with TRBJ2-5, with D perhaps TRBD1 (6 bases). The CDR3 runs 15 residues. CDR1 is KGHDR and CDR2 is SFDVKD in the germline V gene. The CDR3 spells CATSASTGLGRTQCF. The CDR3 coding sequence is TGTGCCACCAGTGCCTCAACAGGGTTGGGTCGGACCCAGTGCTTC.

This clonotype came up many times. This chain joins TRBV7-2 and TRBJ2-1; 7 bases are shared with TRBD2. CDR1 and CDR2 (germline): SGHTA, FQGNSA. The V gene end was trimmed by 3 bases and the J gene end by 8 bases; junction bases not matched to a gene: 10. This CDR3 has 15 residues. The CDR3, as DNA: TGTGCCAGCAGCTTCCGGACTAGAAGTAACGATGAGCAGTTCTTC. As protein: CASSFRTRSNDEQFF.

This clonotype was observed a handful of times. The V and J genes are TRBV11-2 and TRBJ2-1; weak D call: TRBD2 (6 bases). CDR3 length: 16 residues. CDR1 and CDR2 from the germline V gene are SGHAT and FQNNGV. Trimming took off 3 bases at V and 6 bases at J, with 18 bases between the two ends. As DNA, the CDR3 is TGTGCCAGCAGCTTGCTTAGCGTGACTAGTAGCAATGAGCAGTTCTTC. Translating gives CASSLLSVTSSNEQFF.

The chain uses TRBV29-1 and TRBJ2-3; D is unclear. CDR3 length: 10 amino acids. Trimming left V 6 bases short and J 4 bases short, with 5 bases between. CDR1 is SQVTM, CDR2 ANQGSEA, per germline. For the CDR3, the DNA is TGCAGCGTATTGGCAGATACGCAGTATTTT. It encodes CSVLADTQYF.

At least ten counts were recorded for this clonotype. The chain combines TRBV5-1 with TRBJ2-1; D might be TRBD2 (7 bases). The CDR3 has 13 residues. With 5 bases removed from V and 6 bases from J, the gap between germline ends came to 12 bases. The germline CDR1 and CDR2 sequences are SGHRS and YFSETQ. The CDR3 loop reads CASSGLGGNEQFF. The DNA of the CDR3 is TGCGCCAGCAGTGGACTAGGGGGCAATGAGCAGTTCTTC.

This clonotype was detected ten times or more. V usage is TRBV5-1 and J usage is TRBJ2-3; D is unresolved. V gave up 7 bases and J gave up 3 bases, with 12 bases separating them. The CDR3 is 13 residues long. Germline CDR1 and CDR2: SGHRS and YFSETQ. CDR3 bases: TGCGCCAGCGGCGACGATCGAACAGATACGCAGTATTTT. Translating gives CASGDDRTDTQYF.

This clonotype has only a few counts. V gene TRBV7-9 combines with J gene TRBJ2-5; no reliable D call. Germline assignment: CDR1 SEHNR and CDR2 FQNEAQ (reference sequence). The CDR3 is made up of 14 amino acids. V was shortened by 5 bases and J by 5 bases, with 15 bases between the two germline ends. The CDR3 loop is CASSEPDGVETQYF. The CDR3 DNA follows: TGTGCCAGCAGCGAGCCAGACGGTGTGGAGACCCAGTACTTC.

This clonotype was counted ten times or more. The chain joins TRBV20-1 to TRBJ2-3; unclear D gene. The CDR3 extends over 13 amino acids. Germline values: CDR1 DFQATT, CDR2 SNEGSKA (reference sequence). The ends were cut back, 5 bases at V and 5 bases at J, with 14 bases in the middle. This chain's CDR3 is CSASPTKVDTQYF. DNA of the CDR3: TGCAGTGCTTCCCCAACCAAAGTAGATACGCAGTATTTT.

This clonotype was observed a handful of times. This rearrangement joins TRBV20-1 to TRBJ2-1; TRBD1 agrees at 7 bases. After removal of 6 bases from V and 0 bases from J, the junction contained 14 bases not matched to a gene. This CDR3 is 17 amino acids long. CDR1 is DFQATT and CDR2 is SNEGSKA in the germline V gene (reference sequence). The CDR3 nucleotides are TGCAGTGCCCAAACCCGACAGGGCCTGAGCTCCTACAATGAGCAGTTCTTC. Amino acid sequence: CSAQTRQGLSSYNEQFF.

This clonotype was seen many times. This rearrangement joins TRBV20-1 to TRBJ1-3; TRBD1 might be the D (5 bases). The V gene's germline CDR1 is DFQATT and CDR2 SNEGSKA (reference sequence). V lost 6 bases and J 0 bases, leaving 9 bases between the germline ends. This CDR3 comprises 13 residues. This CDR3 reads CSAPGNSGNTIYF. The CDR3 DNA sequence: TGCAGTGCCCCAGGGAACTCTGGAAACACCATATATTTT.

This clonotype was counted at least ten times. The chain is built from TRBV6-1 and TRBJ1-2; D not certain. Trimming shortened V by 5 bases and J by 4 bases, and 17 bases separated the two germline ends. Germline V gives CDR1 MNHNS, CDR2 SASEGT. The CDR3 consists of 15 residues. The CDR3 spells CASSRLAGSGYGYTF. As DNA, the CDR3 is TGTGCCAGCAGTCGATTAGCGGGGTCGGGCTATGGCTACACCTTC.